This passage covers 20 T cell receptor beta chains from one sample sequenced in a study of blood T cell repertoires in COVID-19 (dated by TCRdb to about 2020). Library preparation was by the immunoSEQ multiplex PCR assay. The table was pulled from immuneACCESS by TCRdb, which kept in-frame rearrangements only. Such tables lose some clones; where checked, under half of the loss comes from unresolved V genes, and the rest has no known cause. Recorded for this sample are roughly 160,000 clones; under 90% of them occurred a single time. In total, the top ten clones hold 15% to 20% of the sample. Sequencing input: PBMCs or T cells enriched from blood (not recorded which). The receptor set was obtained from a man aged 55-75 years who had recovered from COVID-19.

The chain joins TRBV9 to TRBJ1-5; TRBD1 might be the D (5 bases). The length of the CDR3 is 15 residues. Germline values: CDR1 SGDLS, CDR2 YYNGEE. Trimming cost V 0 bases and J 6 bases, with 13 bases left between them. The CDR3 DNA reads TGTGCCAGCAGCGTAGGGCAGGGAATAGGTCAGCCCCAGCATTTT. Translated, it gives CASSVGQGIGQPQHF.

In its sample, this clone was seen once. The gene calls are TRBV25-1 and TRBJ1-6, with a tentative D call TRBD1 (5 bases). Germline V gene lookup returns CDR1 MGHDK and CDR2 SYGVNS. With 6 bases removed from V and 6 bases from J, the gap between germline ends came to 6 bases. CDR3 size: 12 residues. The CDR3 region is CASSQGNSPLHF. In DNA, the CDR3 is TGTGCCAGCAGCCAGGGTAATTCACCCCTCCACTTT.

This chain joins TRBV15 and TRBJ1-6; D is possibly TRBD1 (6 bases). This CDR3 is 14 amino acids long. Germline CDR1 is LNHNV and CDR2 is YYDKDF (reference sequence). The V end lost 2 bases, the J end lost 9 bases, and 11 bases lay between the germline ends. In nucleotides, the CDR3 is TGTGCCACCAGCAGAAGAACAGGGAGTTCACCCCTCCACTTT. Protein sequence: CATSRRTGSSPLHF.

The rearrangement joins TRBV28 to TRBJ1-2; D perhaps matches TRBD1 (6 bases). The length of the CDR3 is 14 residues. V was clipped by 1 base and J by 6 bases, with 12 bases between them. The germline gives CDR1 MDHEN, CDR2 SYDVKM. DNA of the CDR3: TGTGCCAGCAGTTTATCGGACAGTTTGGATGGCTACACCTTC. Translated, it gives CASSLSDSLDGYTF.

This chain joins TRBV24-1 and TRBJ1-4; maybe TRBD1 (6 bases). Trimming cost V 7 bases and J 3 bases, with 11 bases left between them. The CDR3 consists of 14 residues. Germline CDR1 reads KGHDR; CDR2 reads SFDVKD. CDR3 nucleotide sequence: TGTGCCACCAGGCCAGGGGCGGCTAATGAAAAACTGTTTTTT. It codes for CATRPGAANEKLFF.

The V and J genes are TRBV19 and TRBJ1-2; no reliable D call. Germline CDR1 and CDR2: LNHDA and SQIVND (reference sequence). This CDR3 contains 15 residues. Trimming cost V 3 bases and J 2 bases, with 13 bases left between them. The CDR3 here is CASSISSHRNYGYTF. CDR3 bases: TGTGCCAGTAGTATTAGCAGCCATCGCAACTATGGCTACACCTTC. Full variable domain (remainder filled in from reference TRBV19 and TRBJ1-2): DGGITQSPKYLFRKEGQNVTLSCEQNLNHDAMYWYRQDPGQGLRLIYYSQIVNDFQKGDIAEGYSVSREKKESFPLTVTSAQKNPTAFYLCASSISSHRNYGYTFGSGTRLTVV.

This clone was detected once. The CDR3 region has the DNA TGTGCCAGTAGTATAATGGGCGCGACTAGTCTCACAGATACGCAGTATTTT. This encodes CASSIMGATSLTDTQYF. V gene TRBV19 combines with J gene TRBJ2-3, with D possibly being TRBD2 (6 bases). Per germline, CDR1 LNHDA and CDR2 SQIVND (reference sequence). V lost 2 bases and J lost 2, with 17 bases in between. The CDR3 spans 17 residues.

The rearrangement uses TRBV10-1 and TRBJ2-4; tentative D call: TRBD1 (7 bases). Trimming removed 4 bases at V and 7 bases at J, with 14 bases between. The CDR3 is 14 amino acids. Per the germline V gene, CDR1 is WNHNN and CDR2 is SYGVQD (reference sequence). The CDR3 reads CASSGTGEVNIQYF. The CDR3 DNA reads TGCGCCAGCAGTGGCACAGGGGAGGTGAACATTCAGTACTTC.

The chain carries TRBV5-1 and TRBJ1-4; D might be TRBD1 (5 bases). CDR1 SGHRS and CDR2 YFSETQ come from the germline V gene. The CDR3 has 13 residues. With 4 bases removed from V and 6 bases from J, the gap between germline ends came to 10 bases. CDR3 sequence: CASSAGLHEKLFF. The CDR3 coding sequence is TGCGCCAGCAGCGCGGGACTACATGAAAAACTGTTTTTT.

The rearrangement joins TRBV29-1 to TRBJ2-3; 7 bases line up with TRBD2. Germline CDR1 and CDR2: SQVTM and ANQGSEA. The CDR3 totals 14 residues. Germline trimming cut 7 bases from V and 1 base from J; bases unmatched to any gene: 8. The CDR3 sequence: CSAAAAGGTDTQYF. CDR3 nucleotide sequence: TGCAGCGCCGCTGCTGCGGGGGGCACAGATACGCAGTATTTT.

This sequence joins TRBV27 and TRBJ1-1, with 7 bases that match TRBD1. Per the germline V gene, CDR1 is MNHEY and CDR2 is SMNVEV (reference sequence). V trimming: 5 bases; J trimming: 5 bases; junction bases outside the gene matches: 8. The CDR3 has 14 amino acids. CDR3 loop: CASSTHRGRTEAFF. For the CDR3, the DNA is TGTGCCAGCAGTACACACAGGGGAAGAACTGAAGCTTTCTTT.

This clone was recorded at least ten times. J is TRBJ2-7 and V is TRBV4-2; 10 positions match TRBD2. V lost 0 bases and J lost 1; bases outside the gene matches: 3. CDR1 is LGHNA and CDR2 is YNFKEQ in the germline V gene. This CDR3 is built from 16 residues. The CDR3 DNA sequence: TGTGCCAGCAGCCAAGACGGTAGCGGGGGGTCCTACGAGCAGTACTTC. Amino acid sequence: CASSQDGSGGSYEQYF.

CDR3 DNA: TGTGCCAGCAGTGGTAGAAGGGAGAGCTCCTACGAGCAGTACTTC. It yields the protein CASSGRRESSYEQYF. The chain carries TRBV2 and TRBJ2-7, with D maybe TRBD2 (5 bases). The CDR3 contains 15 residues. V was cut by 4 bases and J by 0 bases, with 13 bases left in between. CDR1 is SNHLY, CDR2 FYNNEI, per germline.

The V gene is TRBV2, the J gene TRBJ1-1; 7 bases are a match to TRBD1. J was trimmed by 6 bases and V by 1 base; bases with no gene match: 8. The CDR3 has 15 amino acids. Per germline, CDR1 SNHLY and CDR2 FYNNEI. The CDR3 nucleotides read TGTGCCAGCAGTGAAGGGCCCACAGGGGTCGCTGAAGCTTTCTTT. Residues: CASSEGPTGVAEAFF. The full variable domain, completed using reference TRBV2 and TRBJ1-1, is EPEVTQTPSHQVTQMGQEVILRCVPISNHLYFYWYRQILGQKVEFLVSFYNNEISEKSEIFDDQFSVERPDGSNFTLKIRSTKLEDSAMYFCASSEGPTGVAEAFFGQGTRLTVV.

CDR3 residues: CATKRSDEAFF. DNA for the CDR3: TGTGCCACAAAACGGAGTGACGAAGCTTTCTTT. The genes are TRBV10-3 and TRBJ1-1; D ambiguous. The CDR3 loop spans 11 amino acids. V lost 10 bases and J lost 8, with 14 bases in between. The germline gives CDR1 ENHRY, CDR2 SYGVKD.

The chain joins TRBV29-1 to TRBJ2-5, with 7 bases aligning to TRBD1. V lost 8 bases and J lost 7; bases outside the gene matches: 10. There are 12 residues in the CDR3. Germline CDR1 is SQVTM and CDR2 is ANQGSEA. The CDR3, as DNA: TGCAGCACCGACGACAGGGTTGGGACCCAGTACTTC. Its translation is CSTDDRVGTQYF.

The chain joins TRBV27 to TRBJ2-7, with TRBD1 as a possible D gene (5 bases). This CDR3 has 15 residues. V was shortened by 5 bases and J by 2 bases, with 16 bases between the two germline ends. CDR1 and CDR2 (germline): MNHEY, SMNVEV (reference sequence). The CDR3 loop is CASSQGSGHPYEQYF. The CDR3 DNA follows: TGTGCCAGCAGTCAAGGTTCAGGACACCCCTACGAGCAGTACTTC.

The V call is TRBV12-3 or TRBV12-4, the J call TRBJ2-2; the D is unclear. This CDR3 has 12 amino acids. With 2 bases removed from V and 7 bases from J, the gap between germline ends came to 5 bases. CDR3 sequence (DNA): TGTGCCAGCAGTTTACTTGTCGGGGAGCTGTTTTTT. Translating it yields CASSLLVGELFF.

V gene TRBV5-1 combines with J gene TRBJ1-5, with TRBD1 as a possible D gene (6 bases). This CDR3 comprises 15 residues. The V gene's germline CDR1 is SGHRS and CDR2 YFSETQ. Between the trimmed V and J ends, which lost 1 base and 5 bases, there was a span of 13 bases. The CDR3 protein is CASSLSGDNHQPQHF. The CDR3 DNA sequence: TGCGCCAGCAGCTTGTCAGGGGACAACCATCAGCCCCAGCATTTT.

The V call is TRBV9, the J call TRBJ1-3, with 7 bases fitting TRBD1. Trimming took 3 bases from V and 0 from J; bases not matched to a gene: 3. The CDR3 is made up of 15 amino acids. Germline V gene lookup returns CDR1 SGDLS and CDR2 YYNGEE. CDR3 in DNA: TGTGCCAGCAGCGCCCAGGGGGGCTCTGGAAACACCATATATTTT. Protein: CASSAQGGSGNTIYF.